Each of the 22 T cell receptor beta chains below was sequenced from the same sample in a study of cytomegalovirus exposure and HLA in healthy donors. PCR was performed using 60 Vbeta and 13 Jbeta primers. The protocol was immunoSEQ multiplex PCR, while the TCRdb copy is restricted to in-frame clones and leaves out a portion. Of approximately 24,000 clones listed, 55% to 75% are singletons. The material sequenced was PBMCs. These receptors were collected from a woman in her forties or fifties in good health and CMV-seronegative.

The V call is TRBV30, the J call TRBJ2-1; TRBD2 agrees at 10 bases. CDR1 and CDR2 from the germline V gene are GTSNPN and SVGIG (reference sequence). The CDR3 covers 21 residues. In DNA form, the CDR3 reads TGTGTCGCGAGTCGACAAGGGCCCACTAGCGGGATATCGTTAATCTACAATGAGCAGTTCTTC. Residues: CVASRQGPTSGISLIYNEQFF.

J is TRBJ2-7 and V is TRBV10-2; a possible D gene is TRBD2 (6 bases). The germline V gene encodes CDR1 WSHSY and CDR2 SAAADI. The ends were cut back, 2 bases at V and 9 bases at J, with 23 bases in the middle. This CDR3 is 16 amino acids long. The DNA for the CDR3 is TGCGCCAGCAGTGAGCGGGGCGAAGGAGCTTACGGGGGGCAGTACTTC. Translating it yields CASSERGEGAYGGQYF.

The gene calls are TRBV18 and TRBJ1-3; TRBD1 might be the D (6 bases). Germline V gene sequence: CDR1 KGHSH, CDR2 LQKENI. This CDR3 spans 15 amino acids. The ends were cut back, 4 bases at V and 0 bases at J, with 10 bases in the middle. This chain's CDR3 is CASSQSDSSGNTIYF. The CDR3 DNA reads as TGTGCCAGCTCACAATCGGACAGCTCTGGAAACACCATATATTTT.

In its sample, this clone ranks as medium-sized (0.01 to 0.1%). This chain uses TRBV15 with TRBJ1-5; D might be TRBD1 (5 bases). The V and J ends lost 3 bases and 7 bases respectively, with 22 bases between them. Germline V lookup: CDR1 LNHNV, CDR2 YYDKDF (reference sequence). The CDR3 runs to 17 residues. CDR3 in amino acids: CATSRAGPQGWVQPQHF. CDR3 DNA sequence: TGTGCCACCAGCAGGGCTGGCCCCCAGGGTTGGGTACAGCCCCAGCATTTT.

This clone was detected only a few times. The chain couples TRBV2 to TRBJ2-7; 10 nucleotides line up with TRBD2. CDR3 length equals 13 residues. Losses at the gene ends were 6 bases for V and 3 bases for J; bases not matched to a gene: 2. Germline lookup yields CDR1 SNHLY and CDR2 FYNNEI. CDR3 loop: CASSTSGIYEQYF. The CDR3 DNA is TGTGCCAGCAGCACTAGCGGGATCTACGAGCAGTACTTC.

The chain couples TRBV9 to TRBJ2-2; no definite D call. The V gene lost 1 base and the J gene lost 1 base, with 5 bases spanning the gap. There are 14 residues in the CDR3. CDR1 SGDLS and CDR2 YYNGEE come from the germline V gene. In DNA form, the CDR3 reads TGTGCCAGCAGCGTAACGAGGAACACCGGGGAGCTGTTTTTT. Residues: CASSVTRNTGELFF.

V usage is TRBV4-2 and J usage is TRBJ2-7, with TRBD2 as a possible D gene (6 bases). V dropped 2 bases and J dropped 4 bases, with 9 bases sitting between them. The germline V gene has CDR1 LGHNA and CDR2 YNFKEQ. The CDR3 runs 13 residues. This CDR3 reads CASSQLANYEQYF. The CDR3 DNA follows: TGTGCCAGCAGCCAACTAGCGAATTACGAGCAGTACTTC.

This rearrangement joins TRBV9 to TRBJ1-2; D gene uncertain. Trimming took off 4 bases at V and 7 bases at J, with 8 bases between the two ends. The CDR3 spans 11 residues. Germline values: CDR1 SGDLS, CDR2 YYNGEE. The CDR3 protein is CASSTGSGYTF. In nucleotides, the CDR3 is TGTGCCAGCAGCACGGGATCTGGCTACACCTTC.

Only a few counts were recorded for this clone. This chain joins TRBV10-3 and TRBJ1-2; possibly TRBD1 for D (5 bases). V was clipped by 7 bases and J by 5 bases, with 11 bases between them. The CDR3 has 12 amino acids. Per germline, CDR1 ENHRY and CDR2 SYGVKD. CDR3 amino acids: CAITGEGYGYTF. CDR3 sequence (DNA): TGTGCCATCACCGGGGAGGGGTATGGCTACACCTTC.

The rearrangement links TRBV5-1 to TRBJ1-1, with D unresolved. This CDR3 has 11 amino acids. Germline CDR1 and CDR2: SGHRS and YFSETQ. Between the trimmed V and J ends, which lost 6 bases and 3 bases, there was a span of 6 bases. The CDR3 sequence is CASNGDTEAFF. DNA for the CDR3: TGCGCCAGCAACGGGGACACTGAAGCTTTCTTT.

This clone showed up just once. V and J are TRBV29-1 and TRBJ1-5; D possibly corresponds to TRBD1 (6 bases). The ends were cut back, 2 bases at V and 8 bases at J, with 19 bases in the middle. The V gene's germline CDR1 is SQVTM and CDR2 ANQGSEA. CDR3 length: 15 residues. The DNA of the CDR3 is TGCAGCGTTGAATGGGTCCGGGGGGCTTTTAAGCCCCAGCATTTT. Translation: CSVEWVRGAFKPQHF.

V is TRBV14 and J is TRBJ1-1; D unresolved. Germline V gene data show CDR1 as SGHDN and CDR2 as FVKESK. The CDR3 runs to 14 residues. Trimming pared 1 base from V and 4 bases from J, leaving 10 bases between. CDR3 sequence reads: CASSQGGAGTEAFF. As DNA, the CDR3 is TGTGCCAGCAGCCAAGGAGGCGCGGGCACTGAAGCTTTCTTT.

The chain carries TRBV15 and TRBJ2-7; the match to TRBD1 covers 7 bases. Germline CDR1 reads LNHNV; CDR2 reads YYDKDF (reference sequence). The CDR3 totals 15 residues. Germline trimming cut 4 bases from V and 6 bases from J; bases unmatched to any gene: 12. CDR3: CATSIWGTDLGEQYF. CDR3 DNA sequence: TGTGCCACCAGCATATGGGGGACAGACTTAGGCGAGCAGTACTTC.

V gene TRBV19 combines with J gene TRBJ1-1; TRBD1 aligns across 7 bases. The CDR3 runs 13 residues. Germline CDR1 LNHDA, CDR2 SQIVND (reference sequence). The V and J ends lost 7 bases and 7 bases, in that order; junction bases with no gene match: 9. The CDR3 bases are TGTGCCAGTATACCACGACAGGGCAGTGAAGCTTTCTTT. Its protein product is CASIPRQGSEAFF. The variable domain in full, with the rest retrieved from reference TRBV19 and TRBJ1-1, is DGGITQSPKYLFRKEGQNVTLSCEQNLNHDAMYWYRQDPGQGLRLIYYSQIVNDFQKGDIAEGYSVSREKKESFPLTVTSAQKNPTAFYLCASIPRQGSEAFFGQGTRLTVV.

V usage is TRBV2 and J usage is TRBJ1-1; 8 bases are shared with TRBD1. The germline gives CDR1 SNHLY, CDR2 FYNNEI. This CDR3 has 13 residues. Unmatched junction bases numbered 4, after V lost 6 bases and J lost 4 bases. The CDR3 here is CASRPQGGTEAFF. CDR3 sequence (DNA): TGTGCCAGCAGGCCACAGGGGGGCACTGAAGCTTTCTTT.

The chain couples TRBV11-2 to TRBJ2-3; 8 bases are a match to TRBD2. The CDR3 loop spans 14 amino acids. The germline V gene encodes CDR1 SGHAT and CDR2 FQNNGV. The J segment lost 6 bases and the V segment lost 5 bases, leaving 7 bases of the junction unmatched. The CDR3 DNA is TGTGCCAGCAGCCCTTCTGGACTAGCTGATACGCAGTATTTT. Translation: CASSPSGLADTQYF. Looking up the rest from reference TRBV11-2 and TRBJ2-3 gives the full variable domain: EAGVAQSPRYKIIEKRQSVAFWCNPISGHATLYWYQQILGQGPKLLIQFQNNGVVDDSQLPKDRFSAERLKGVDSTLKIQPAKLEDSAVYLCASSPSGLADTQYFGPGTRLTVL.

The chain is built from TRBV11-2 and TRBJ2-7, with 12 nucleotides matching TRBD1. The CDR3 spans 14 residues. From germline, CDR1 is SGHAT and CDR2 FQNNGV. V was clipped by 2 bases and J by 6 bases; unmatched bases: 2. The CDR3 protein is CASSLWDRGLEQYF. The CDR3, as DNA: TGTGCCAGCAGCTTATGGGACAGGGGGCTCGAGCAGTACTTC.

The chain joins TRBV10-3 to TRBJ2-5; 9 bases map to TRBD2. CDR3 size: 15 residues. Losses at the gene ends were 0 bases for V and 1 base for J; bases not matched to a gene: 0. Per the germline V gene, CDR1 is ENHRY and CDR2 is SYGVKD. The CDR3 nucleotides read TGTGCCATCAGTGAGTCGCGGGGGGGCCAAGAGACCCAGTACTTC. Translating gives CAISESRGGQETQYF.

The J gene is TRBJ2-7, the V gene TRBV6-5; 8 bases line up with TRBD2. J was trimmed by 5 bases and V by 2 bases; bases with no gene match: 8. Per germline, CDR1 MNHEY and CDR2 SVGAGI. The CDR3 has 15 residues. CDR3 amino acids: CASSYGGLEGDEQYF. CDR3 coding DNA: TGTGCCAGCAGTTACGGGGGACTAGAAGGTGACGAGCAGTACTTC.

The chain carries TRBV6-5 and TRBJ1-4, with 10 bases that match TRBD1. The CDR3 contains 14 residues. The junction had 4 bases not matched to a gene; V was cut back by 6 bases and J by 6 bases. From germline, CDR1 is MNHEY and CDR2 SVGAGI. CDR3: CASSSGTGDEKLFF. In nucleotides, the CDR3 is TGTGCCAGCAGCTCCGGGACAGGGGATGAAAAACTGTTTTTT.

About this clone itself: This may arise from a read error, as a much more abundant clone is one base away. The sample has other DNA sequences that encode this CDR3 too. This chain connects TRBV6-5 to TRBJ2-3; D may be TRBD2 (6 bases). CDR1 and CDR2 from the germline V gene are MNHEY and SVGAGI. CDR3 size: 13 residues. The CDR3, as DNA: TGTGCCAGCATCCAGCCGGGAGCAGATACACAGTATTTT. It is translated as CASIQPGADTQYF.

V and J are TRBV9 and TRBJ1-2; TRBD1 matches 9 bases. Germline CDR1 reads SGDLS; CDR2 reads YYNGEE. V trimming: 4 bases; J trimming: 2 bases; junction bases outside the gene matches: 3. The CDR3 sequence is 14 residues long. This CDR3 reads CASSSGQGNYGYTF. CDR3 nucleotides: TGTGCCAGCAGCTCAGGACAGGGGAACTATGGCTACACCTTC.